The 12 T cell receptor beta chains given below trace back to one sample, sequenced in a study of radiotherapy plus CTLA-4 blockade in lung cancer. Clones were read by immunoSEQ multiplex PCR, and TCRdb kept only the in-frame ones, dropping some. The table shows 70,000 to 95,000 clones, with about four fifths occurring only once. Source: peripheral blood, taken from a patient treated with radiotherapy plus ipilimumab. The source is a human donor with non-small cell lung cancer that progressed on radiotherapy plus ipilimumab.

The chain has TRBV5-1 and TRBJ2-1; D assignment may be TRBD1 or TRBD2 (5 bases each). The germline gives CDR1 SGHRS, CDR2 YFSETQ. This CDR3 is built from 13 residues. V gave up 0 bases and J gave up 8 bases, with 9 bases separating them. CDR3 DNA: TGCGCCAGCAGCTTGGGCAGAGGGGATGAGCAGTTCTTC. Protein product: CASSLGRGDEQFF.

The V gene is TRBV7-8, the J gene TRBJ2-1, with D possibly being TRBD1 or TRBD2 (5 bases each). CDR3 size: 18 residues. Trimming cost V 3 bases and J 5 bases, with 23 bases left between them. Looked up from germline, CDR1 is SGHVS and CDR2 is FQNEAQ. This CDR3 is CASSFRGAGLSPHNEQFF. In nucleotides, the CDR3 is TGTGCCAGCAGCTTCAGAGGGGCAGGGCTTTCACCACACAATGAGCAGTTCTTC.

This clone was seen a single time. The V call is TRBV5-1, the J call TRBJ2-7, with 9 bases that match TRBD2. From germline, CDR1 is SGHRS and CDR2 YFSETQ. This CDR3 has 15 amino acids. Germline trimming cut 1 base from V and 4 bases from J; bases unmatched to any gene: 6. The CDR3 spells CASSLRVAGVYEQYF. CDR3 bases: TGCGCCAGCAGCTTGAGGGTAGCGGGGGTATACGAGCAGTACTTC.

The rearrangement joins TRBV7-9 to TRBJ2-1; D might be TRBD2 (6 bases). The CDR3 contains 15 residues. Germline CDR1 and CDR2: SEHNR and FQNEAQ (reference sequence). V was pared by 7 bases and J by 4 bases, with 17 bases between. CDR3: CASIPAGRGYNEQFF. CDR3 bases: TGTGCCAGCATCCCGGCGGGACGGGGATACAATGAGCAGTTCTTC. The complete variable domain, with remaining parts taken from reference TRBV7-9 and TRBJ2-1, reads DTGVSQNPRHKITKRGQNVTFRCDPISEHNRLYWYRQTLGQGPEFLTYFQNEAQLEKSRLLSDRFSAERPKGSFSTLEIQRTEQGDSAMYLCASIPAGRGYNEQFFGPGTRLTVL.

The genes are TRBV11-3 and TRBJ2-5; tentatively, D is TRBD1 or TRBD2 (5 bases each). The CDR3 consists of 13 residues. Germline CDR1 and CDR2: SGHNT and YENEEA. V lost 8 bases, J lost 1 base, and 11 bases lay in between. The CDR3 region has the DNA TGTGCCAGCGGGGGAAGGGTCCAAGAGACCCAGTACTTC. Its protein is CASGGRVQETQYF.

The V call is TRBV14, the J call TRBJ2-7, with 9 bases aligning to TRBD1. The J segment lost 3 bases and the V segment lost 4 bases, leaving 7 bases of the junction unmatched. This CDR3 spans 15 amino acids. CDR1 and CDR2 from the germline V gene are SGHDN and FVKESK. This chain's CDR3 is CASSPDRDRVYEQYF. The CDR3 DNA reads as TGTGCCAGCAGCCCAGACCGGGACAGGGTCTACGAGCAGTACTTC.

The chain recombines TRBV28 with TRBJ2-7; D possibly uses TRBD1 or TRBD2 (5 bases each). The CDR3 contains 12 residues. The germline V and J ends were trimmed by 8 bases and 4 bases, with 12 bases remaining between them. Germline V gene lookup returns CDR1 MDHEN and CDR2 SYDVKM. The CDR3 spells CASAGAVYEQYF. The DNA of the CDR3 is TGTGCCAGCGCCGGGGCTGTATACGAGCAGTACTTC.

V is TRBV6-5 and J is TRBJ2-7; D remains unclear. Germline CDR1 is MNHEY and CDR2 is SVGAGI. The CDR3 runs 13 residues. The germline V and J ends were trimmed by 5 bases and 0 bases, with 8 bases remaining between them. The DNA of the CDR3 is TGTGCCAGCAGTGACATCCGCTCCTACGAGCAGTACTTC. It translates to CASSDIRSYEQYF.

The rearrangement uses TRBV25-1 and TRBJ2-1, with TRBD2 matching over 10 bases. The CDR3 consists of 14 residues. Germline V CDR1 and CDR2: MGHDK, SYGVNS. V gave up 7 bases and J gave up 5 bases; unmatched junction bases: 5. The CDR3 DNA reads as TGTGCCAGCATCCGGACTAGCGGAGACAATGAGCAGTTCTTC. This sequence encodes CASIRTSGDNEQFF.

This chain joins TRBV27 and TRBJ2-7, with D possibly being TRBD2 (6 bases). The CDR3 totals 16 residues. Germline lookup yields CDR1 MNHEY and CDR2 SMNVEV (reference sequence). Trimming took off 8 bases at V and 5 bases at J, with 25 bases between the two ends. Here the CDR3 reads CASRGSASGRLHEQYF. CDR3 sequence (DNA): TGTGCCAGCCGTGGAAGCGCTTCAGGGAGGTTACACGAGCAGTACTTC.

The V gene is TRBV7-2, the J gene TRBJ1-1; D ambiguous. Germline V gene sequence: CDR1 SGHTA, CDR2 FQGNSA. The CDR3 totals 15 residues. V shed 0 bases and J shed 0 bases, with 8 bases lying between them. The CDR3 here is CASSLALQMNTEAFF. DNA of the CDR3: TGTGCCAGCAGCTTAGCGCTACAAATGAACACTGAAGCTTTCTTT. Full variable domain (rest looked up from reference TRBV7-2 and TRBJ1-1): GAGVSQSPSNKVTEKGKDVELRCDPISGHTALYWYRQSLGQGLEFLIYFQGNSAPDKSGLPSDRFSAERTGGSVSTLTIQRTQQEDSAVYLCASSLALQMNTEAFFGQGTRLTVV.

This clone was found once. The CDR3 DNA sequence: TGTGCCATCAGTGAGGATCAGGGGGTAGGAGGCTACACCTTC. This translates into CAISEDQGVGGYTF. This rearrangement joins TRBV10-3 to TRBJ1-2; TRBD1 matches 7 bases. Germline V lookup: CDR1 ENHRY, CDR2 SYGVKD. The V gene end was trimmed by 2 bases and the J gene end by 8 bases; junction bases not matched to a gene: 8. The CDR3 has 14 residues.